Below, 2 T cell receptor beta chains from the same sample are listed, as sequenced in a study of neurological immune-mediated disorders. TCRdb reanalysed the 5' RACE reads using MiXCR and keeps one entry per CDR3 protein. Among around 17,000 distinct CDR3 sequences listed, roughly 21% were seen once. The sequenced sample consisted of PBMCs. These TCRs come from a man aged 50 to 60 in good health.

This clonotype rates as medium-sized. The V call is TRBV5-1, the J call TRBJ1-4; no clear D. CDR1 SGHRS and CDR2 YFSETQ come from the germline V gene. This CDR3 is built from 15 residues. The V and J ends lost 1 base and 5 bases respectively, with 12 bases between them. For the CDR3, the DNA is TGCGCCAGCAGCTTGAACGGAGCGAAGAATGAAAAACTGTTTTTT. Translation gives CASSLNGAKNEKLFF.

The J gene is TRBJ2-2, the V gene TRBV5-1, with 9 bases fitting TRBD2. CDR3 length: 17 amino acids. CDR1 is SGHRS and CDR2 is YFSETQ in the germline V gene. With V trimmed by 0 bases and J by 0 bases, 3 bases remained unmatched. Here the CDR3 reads CASSLATSGTNTGELFF. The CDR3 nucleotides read TGCGCCAGCAGCTTGGCGACTAGCGGTACGAACACCGGGGAGCTGTTTTTT.